These 17 T cell receptor beta chains were all obtained from the same sample, sequenced in a study of blood T cell repertoires in COVID-19. Some clones are missing from TCRdb's copy, which holds only in-frame ones; the method was immunoSEQ multiplex PCR. Of about 280,000 clones in the sample, more than 80% were seen once. What was sequenced was PBMCs or T cells enriched from blood (not recorded which). The receptors derive from a woman aged 25 to 45 with acute COVID-19.

This sequence joins TRBV27 and TRBJ1-2, with 8 bases fitting TRBD1. The CDR3 is 15 residues long. Trimming at V came to 6 bases and at J to 4 bases, leaving 10 bases not matched to a gene. Germline V CDR1 and CDR2: MNHEY, SMNVEV (reference sequence). The CDR3 DNA is TGTGCCAGCAGCCGAACAGGGGGGCTGGGCTATGGCTACACCTTC. Translating gives CASSRTGGLGYGYTF.

The V call is TRBV4-1, the J call TRBJ2-7; the match to TRBD2 covers 9 bases. This CDR3 region has 15 residues. V lost 4 bases to trimming and J lost 2 bases; unmatched junction nucleotides: 6. From germline, CDR1 is MGHRA and CDR2 YSYEKL. The CDR3 region has the DNA TGCGCCAGCAGCCTGGGGCTAGCGGGACCCTACGAGCAGTACTTC. This sequence encodes CASSLGLAGPYEQYF.

The chain uses TRBV28 and TRBJ2-2, with 7 bases that match TRBD2. The CDR3 is made up of 15 amino acids. Germline values: CDR1 MDHEN, CDR2 SYDVKM. Losses at the gene ends were 4 bases for V and 7 bases for J; bases not matched to a gene: 9. CDR3 sequence (DNA): TGTGCCAGCAGTTCAACCGGGACTAATATCGGGGAGCTGTTTTTT. Translation gives CASSSTGTNIGELFF.

This rearrangement joins TRBV27 to TRBJ1-5; D is undetermined. From germline, CDR1 is MNHEY and CDR2 SMNVEV (reference sequence). Trimming took 5 bases from V and 6 from J, leaving 8 bases between them. The CDR3 spans 12 residues. CDR3 in amino acids: CASSPLGQPQHF. In DNA, the CDR3 is TGTGCCAGCAGTCCACTTGGTCAGCCCCAGCATTTT.

J is TRBJ2-1 and V is TRBV9; 9 nucleotides align to TRBD2. V dropped 0 bases and J dropped 4; count of bases not matched to a gene: 2. The CDR3 consists of 15 residues. Germline V gives CDR1 SGDLS, CDR2 YYNGEE. The CDR3 bases are TGTGCCAGCAGCGTAGATAGCGGGGGTTACAATGAGCAGTTCTTC. This codes for CASSVDSGGYNEQFF.

The gene calls are TRBV28 and TRBJ1-2; the D is unclear. This CDR3 is 15 amino acids long. Trimming removed 5 bases at V and 4 bases at J, with 17 bases between. Germline loops: CDR1 MDHEN, CDR2 SYDVKM. The CDR3, as DNA: TGTGCCAGCAGTCCCGTTCCGGGCGGGAGCTATGGCTACACCTTC. Translated, it gives CASSPVPGGSYGYTF.

The chain uses TRBV3-1 (or the pseudogene TRBV3-2) and TRBJ2-2, with TRBD1 as a possible D gene (6 bases). The CDR3 spans 14 residues. The V end was cut by 2 bases, the J end by 4 bases, with 8 bases between. Germline CDR1 and CDR2: LGHDT and YNNKEL (reference sequence). CDR3 in amino acids: CASSQIRGTGELFF. The CDR3 DNA reads TGTGCCAGCAGCCAAATCAGGGGCACCGGGGAGCTGTTTTTT.

The chain combines TRBV28 with TRBJ2-4; TRBD2 matches 7 bases. This CDR3 comprises 17 residues. Per germline, CDR1 MDHEN and CDR2 SYDVKM. The ends lost 2 bases at V and 0 bases at J; junction bases unmatched: 7. The CDR3 loop reads CASSLLGEGLAKNIQYF. The CDR3 nucleotides are TGTGCCAGCAGTTTACTGGGGGAGGGACTAGCCAAAAACATTCAGTACTTC.

The chain couples TRBV7-3 to TRBJ2-5; D perhaps matches TRBD2 (5 bases). The CDR3 is made up of 13 amino acids. CDR1 and CDR2 (germline): SGHTA, FQGTGA. Trimming shortened V by 0 bases and J by 3 bases, and 5 bases separated the two germline ends. CDR3 amino acids: CASSLTAEETQYF. For the CDR3, the DNA is TGTGCCAGCAGCTTAACAGCGGAAGAGACCCAGTACTTC.

The rearrangement uses TRBV5-4 and TRBJ2-3; 10 bases map to TRBD2. CDR1 and CDR2 from the germline V gene are SGHNT and YYREEE (reference sequence). V was pared by 4 bases and J by 2 bases, with 7 bases of the junction left unmatched. The CDR3 contains 16 residues. CDR3 amino acids: CASSQYTSGITDTQYF. The CDR3 DNA follows: TGTGCCAGCAGCCAATACACTAGCGGGATCACAGATACGCAGTATTTT.

The chain recombines TRBV25-1 with TRBJ1-2; D is ambiguous. Deletions cut 2 bases from V and 2 bases from J, with 3 bases between. CDR1 and CDR2 (germline): MGHDK, SYGVNS. This CDR3 is 12 amino acids long. This CDR3 reads CASSEQNYGYTF. The CDR3 DNA follows: TGTGCCAGCAGTGAACAAAACTATGGCTACACCTTC.

This clone was seen more than once but under ten times. This same CDR3 is encoded by further DNA sequences in the sample. The genes are TRBV5-1 and TRBJ2-2; TRBD1 agrees at 8 bases. Germline V gene data show CDR1 as SGHRS and CDR2 as YFSETQ. Germline trimming cut 1 base from V and 0 bases from J; bases unmatched to any gene: 2. CDR3 length equals 16 residues. The CDR3 loop reads CASSLRGQANTGELFF. The CDR3 DNA is TGCGCCAGCAGCTTGAGGGGACAGGCGAACACCGGGGAGCTGTTTTTT.

In DNA form, the CDR3 reads TGCGCCAGCAGTGAATACTACGGCACATTCGGCAATGAGCAGTTCTTC. Translated: CASSEYYGTFGNEQFF. The V gene is TRBV10-1, the J gene TRBJ2-1; D gene uncertain. Between the trimmed V and J ends, which lost 3 bases and 6 bases, there was a span of 18 bases. CDR1 is WNHNN and CDR2 is SYGVQD in the germline V gene (reference sequence). This CDR3 region has 16 residues.

The chain uses TRBV7-9 and TRBJ2-7; D is undetermined. The length of the CDR3 is 14 residues. V lost 2 bases, J lost 1 base, and 9 bases lay in between. Germline V gene data show CDR1 as SEHNR and CDR2 as FQNEAQ (reference sequence). DNA of the CDR3: TGTGCCAGCAGCTTATCGGGTTTTTCCTACGAGCAGTACTTC. This translates into CASSLSGFSYEQYF. Full variable domain (remainder filled in from reference TRBV7-9 and TRBJ2-7): DTGVSQNPRHKITKRGQNVTFRCDPISEHNRLYWYRQTLGQGPEFLTYFQNEAQLEKSRLLSDRFSAERPKGSFSTLEIQRTEQGDSAMYLCASSLSGFSYEQYFGPGTRLTVT.

The chain has TRBV12-2 and TRBJ2-1; the DNA was not compared with TRBD1, the D call given in the table. TRBV12-2 is termed a pseudogene. CDR3 length: 8 amino acids. CDR3 nucleotides: TGTGCAAGTCGCCCAGAGTTCTTC. It translates to CASRPEFF.

The chain carries TRBV24-1 and TRBJ2-1; TRBD2 matches 11 bases. This CDR3 comprises 16 residues. Germline V gene sequence: CDR1 KGHDR, CDR2 SFDVKD. V was clipped by 9 bases and J by 5 bases; unmatched bases: 11. The CDR3 reads CATGDLAGGPHNEQFF. The DNA for the CDR3 is TGTGCCACCGGGGACTTAGCGGGAGGGCCACACAATGAGCAGTTCTTC.

The chain couples TRBV6-5 to TRBJ2-1; D uncertain. Deletions cut 3 bases from V and 7 bases from J, with 16 bases between. CDR3 length: 15 amino acids. Germline V gene lookup returns CDR1 MNHEY and CDR2 SVGAGI. The CDR3 DNA sequence: TGTGCCAGCAGTTATAAGAACGGAGTCGCGAATGAGCAGTTCTTC. The encoded protein is CASSYKNGVANEQFF.